This entry lists 14 T cell receptor beta chains sequenced from one sample in a study of OX40 agonist ivuxolimab in advanced cancers. Sequenced by immunoSEQ multiplex PCR; TCRdb stores in-frame clones only, minus some. The sample lists about 70,000 clones; about four fifths were seen once. Material: CD4+ or CD8+ T cells sorted from blood, obtained in a trial of the OX40 agonist ivuxolimab. Receptor source: an adult with an advanced solid tumor such as melanoma, head and neck, liver or kidney cancer.

CDR3 in amino acids: CASSLGLKGQDGYTF. The CDR3 nucleotides read TGCGCCAGCAGCTTAGGTCTTAAAGGGCAGGATGGCTACACCTTC. V and J are TRBV5-1 and TRBJ1-2; D not certain. Trimming shortened V by 2 bases and J by 6 bases, and 17 bases separated the two germline ends. CDR1 and CDR2 (germline): SGHRS, YFSETQ. The CDR3 covers 15 residues. Complete variable domain (other parts from reference TRBV5-1 and TRBJ1-2): KAGVTQTPRYLIKTRGQQVTLSCSPISGHRSVSWYQQTPGQGLQFLFEYFSETQRNKGNFPGRFSGRQFSNSRSEMNVSTLELGDSALYLCASSLGLKGQDGYTFGSGTRLTVV.

V gene TRBV6-5 combines with J gene TRBJ1-2, with 9 positions matching TRBD1. The V gene end was trimmed by 5 bases and the J gene end by 9 bases; junction bases not matched to a gene: 10. The germline gives CDR1 MNHEY, CDR2 SVGAGI. The CDR3 spans 14 residues. The CDR3 DNA sequence: TGTGCCAGCAGTGAAATTAGGGGACAGGGAAGCTACACCTTC. Its protein product is CASSEIRGQGSYTF.

This chain connects TRBV18 to TRBJ2-1; D is uncertain. This CDR3 contains 15 residues. Germline V gives CDR1 KGHSH, CDR2 LQKENI. Trimming pared 3 bases from V and 0 bases from J, leaving 9 bases between. The CDR3 here is CASSPTHSSYNEQFF. The CDR3 DNA is TGTGCCAGCTCACCGACTCACAGCTCCTACAATGAGCAGTTCTTC.

The gene calls are TRBV7-9 and TRBJ2-7; no firm D call. Looked up from germline, CDR1 is SEHNR and CDR2 is FQNEAQ (reference sequence). The CDR3 runs to 12 residues. The ends were cut back, 5 bases at V and 1 base at J, with 6 bases in the middle. The CDR3 nucleotides are TGTGCCAGCAGCCTCCATTCCTACGAGCAGTACTTC. This sequence encodes CASSLHSYEQYF.

This chain joins TRBV7-9 and TRBJ2-7; the match to TRBD1 covers 7 bases. The CDR3 has 14 residues. Trimming at V came to 5 bases and at J to 5 bases, leaving 9 bases not matched to a gene. Germline V gene sequence: CDR1 SEHNR, CDR2 FQNEAQ (reference sequence). In DNA, the CDR3 is TGTGCCAGCAGCCAGGGACAGCCGGGGAACGAGCAGTACTTC. Its protein is CASSQGQPGNEQYF.

The chain is built from TRBV7-2 and TRBJ2-5; D may match TRBD1 or TRBD2 (6 bases each). This CDR3 comprises 15 residues. Germline CDR1 is SGHTA and CDR2 is FQGNSA. V gave up 0 bases and J gave up 5 bases, with 13 bases separating them. Here the CDR3 reads CASSLASGAGETQYF. The DNA for the CDR3 is TGTGCCAGCAGCTTAGCGTCGGGGGCGGGGGAGACCCAGTACTTC.

The chain employs TRBV18 and TRBJ1-1, with D unresolved. The germline V gene encodes CDR1 KGHSH and CDR2 LQKENI. The CDR3 covers 13 residues. V lost 3 bases to trimming and J lost 8 bases, with 13 bases between them. CDR3: CASSPEGGKEAFF. DNA for the CDR3: TGTGCCAGCTCACCTGAGGGTGGTAAAGAAGCTTTCTTT. The full variable domain, its missing parts supplied by reference TRBV18 and TRBJ1-1, is NAGVMQNPRHLVRRRGQEARLRCSPMKGHSHVYWYRQLPEEGLKFMVYLQKENIIDESGMPKERFSAEFPKEGPSILRIQQVVRGDSAAYFCASSPEGGKEAFFGQGTRLTVV.

The chain links TRBV13 to TRBJ1-6; 10 positions match TRBD1. Germline CDR1 and CDR2: PRHDT and FYEKMQ (reference sequence). V was pared by 0 bases and J by 10 bases, with 6 bases of the junction left unmatched. This CDR3 is 16 amino acids long. The chain's CDR3 is CASSLGGTGAYSPLHF. Here the CDR3 DNA reads TGTGCCAGCAGCTTAGGAGGGACAGGGGCGTACTCACCCCTCCACTTT. The variable domain in full, with the rest retrieved from reference TRBV13 and TRBJ1-6, is AAGVIQSPRHLIKEKRETATLKCYPIPRHDTVYWYQQGPGQDPQFLISFYEKMQSDKGSIPDRFSAQQFSDYHSELNMSSLELGDSALYFCASSLGGTGAYSPLHFGNGTRLTVT.

The chain links TRBV5-6 to TRBJ1-1; the match to TRBD1 covers 7 bases. Trimming removed 2 bases from V and 0 bases from J; junction bases left unmatched: 4. This CDR3 spans 15 amino acids. Germline values: CDR1 SGHDT, CDR2 YYEEEE. CDR3 in amino acids: CASSFSDRMNTEAFF. In nucleotides, the CDR3 is TGTGCCAGCAGCTTTTCGGACAGGATGAACACTGAAGCTTTCTTT.

The sample holds a few counts of this clone. V gene TRBV7-2 combines with J gene TRBJ2-1; TRBD1 or TRBD2 may be the D gene (5 bases each). V was trimmed by 1 base and J by 7 bases, leaving 11 bases between them. Germline V lookup: CDR1 SGHTA, CDR2 FQGNSA. The length of the CDR3 is 14 residues. CDR3 amino acids: CASSLDGTRNEQFF. CDR3 sequence (DNA): TGTGCCAGCAGCTTAGATGGGACGAGGAATGAGCAGTTCTTC.

CDR3 in amino acids: CASRVAGTNQPQHF. For the CDR3, the DNA is TGTGCCAGCAGGGTGGCGGGGACCAATCAGCCCCAGCATTTT. The rearrangement links TRBV2 to TRBJ1-5; possibly TRBD1 for D (5 bases). The CDR3 has 14 amino acids. Germline CDR1 SNHLY, CDR2 FYNNEI. V lost 6 bases, J lost 3 bases, and 12 bases lay in between.

This clone was seen more than once but under ten times. J is TRBJ1-1 and V is TRBV7-9, with D uncertain. The V and J ends lost 7 bases and 6 bases respectively, with 15 bases between them. This CDR3 is built from 13 residues. In germline, CDR1 is SEHNR, CDR2 FQNEAQ (reference sequence). The CDR3 DNA reads TGTGCCAGCACCTTCCAAGGAATCCCTGAAGCTTTCTTT. Protein product: CASTFQGIPEAFF.

This chain joins TRBV5-1 and TRBJ1-1; 12 bases agree with TRBD1. Germline V gene sequence: CDR1 SGHRS, CDR2 YFSETQ. V lost 5 bases to trimming and J lost 6 bases; unmatched junction nucleotides: 8. CDR3 length equals 15 residues. In nucleotides, the CDR3 is TGCGCCAGCAGTACCGGGACAGGGGGCATAGCTGAAGCTTTCTTT. It specifies CASSTGTGGIAEAFF.

The chain is built from TRBV10-2 and TRBJ2-1, with a possible D match to TRBD2 (6 bases). The CDR3 extends over 15 amino acids. Trimming removed 5 bases at V and 4 bases at J, with 15 bases between. Germline loops: CDR1 WSHSY, CDR2 SAAADI. CDR3 region: CASSTGTGGYNEQFF. The CDR3 DNA reads TGCGCCAGCAGTACCGGGACTGGGGGTTACAATGAGCAGTTCTTC.